Here is one TCR beta chain with its context. V trimming: 8 bases; J trimming: 2 bases; junction bases outside the gene matches: 6. The CDR3 spans 13 residues. The sample's treatment: around 19 received Ad26.COV2.S at low or high dose, single or two shots; 5 received placebo; per-sample allocation not given. Repertoires come from day 63 after the first vaccine or placebo injection. In Boston, an adult donor aged 18-55 years took part. The data originate from a study of Ad26.COV2.S vaccination and SARS-CoV-2 variants. TCRdb's copy holds only in-frame clones and misses some; the assay was immunoSEQ multiplex PCR. The data contain 360,000 or so clones, roughly 90% of them singletons.

The rearrangement joins TRBV12-3 or TRBV12-4 to TRBJ2-7; the match to TRBD1 covers 7 bases. This clonotype was sampled from a person aged 18-65 years who received the Ad26.COV2.S COVID-19 vaccine or a placebo. The sample consisted of peripheral blood, taken in a trial of Ad26.COV2.S vaccine versus placebo. For the CDR3, the DNA is TGTGCCAGCCAGAACAGGGGCGCCTACGAGCAGTACTTC. Amino acid sequence: CASQNRGAYEQYF.